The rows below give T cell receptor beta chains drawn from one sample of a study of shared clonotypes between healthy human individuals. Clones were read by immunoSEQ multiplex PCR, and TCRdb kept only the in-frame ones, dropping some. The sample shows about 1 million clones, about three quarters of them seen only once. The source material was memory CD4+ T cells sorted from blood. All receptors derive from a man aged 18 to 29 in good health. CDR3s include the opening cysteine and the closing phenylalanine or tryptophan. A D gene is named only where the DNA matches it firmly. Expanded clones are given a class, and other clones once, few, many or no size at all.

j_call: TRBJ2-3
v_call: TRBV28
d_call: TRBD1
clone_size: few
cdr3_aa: CASGQGALDTQYF
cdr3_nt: TGTGCCAGCGGACAGGGGGCTTTAGATACGCAGTATTTT

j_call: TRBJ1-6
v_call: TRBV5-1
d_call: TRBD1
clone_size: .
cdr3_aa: CASSLTGDNSPLHF
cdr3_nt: TGCGCCAGCAGCTTGACAGGGGATAATTCACCCCTCCACTTT

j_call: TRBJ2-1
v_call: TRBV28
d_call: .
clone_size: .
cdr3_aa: CASSSHSGTPYNEQFF
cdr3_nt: TGTGCCAGCAGTTCGCACAGCGGGACACCTTACAATGAGCAGTTCTTC

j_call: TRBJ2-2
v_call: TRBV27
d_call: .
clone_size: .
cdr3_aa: CASSFSLLAGELFF
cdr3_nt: TGTGCCAGCAGTTTTTCTCTTTTGGCCGGGGAGCTGTTTTTT

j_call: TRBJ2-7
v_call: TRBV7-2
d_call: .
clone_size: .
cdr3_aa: CASSQGGTLSYEQYF
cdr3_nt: TGTGCCAGCAGCCAGGGCGGGACTCTCTCCTACGAGCAGTACTTC

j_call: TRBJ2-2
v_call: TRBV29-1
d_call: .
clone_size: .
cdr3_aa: CSVIDNTGELFF
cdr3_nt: TGCAGCGTGATAGACAATACCGGGGAGCTGTTTTTT

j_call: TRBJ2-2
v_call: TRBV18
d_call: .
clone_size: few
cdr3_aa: CASSPSGGAGELFF
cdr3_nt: TGTGCCAGCTCACCGTCTGGGGGAGCCGGGGAGCTGTTTTTT

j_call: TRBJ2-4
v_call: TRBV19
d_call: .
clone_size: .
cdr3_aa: CASSSGPAWSKNIQYF
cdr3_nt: TGTGCCAGTAGTTCCGGGCCCGCGTGGAGCAAAAACATTCAGTACTTC

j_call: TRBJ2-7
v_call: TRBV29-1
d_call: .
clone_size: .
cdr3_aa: CSVLDSSYEQYF
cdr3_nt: TGCAGCGTACTGGACAGCTCCTACGAGCAGTACTTC

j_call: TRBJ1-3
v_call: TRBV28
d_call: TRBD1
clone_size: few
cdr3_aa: CASSLTGGGSGNTIYF
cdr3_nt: TGTGCCAGCAGTTTAACAGGGGGCGGTTCTGGAAACACCATATATTTT

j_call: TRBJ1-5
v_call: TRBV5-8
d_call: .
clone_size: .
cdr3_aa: CASSRGLNQPQHF
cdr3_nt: TGTGCCAGCAGCCGGGGGCTCAATCAGCCCCAGCATTTT

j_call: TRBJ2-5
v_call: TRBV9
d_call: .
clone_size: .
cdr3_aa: CASSARTMGETQYF
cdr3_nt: TGTGCCAGCAGCGCCCGGACTATGGGGGAGACCCAGTACTTC

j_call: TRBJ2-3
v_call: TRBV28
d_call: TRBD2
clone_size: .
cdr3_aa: CASQGLAGTDTQYF
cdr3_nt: TGTGCCAGCCAAGGACTAGCGGGAACAGATACGCAGTATTTT

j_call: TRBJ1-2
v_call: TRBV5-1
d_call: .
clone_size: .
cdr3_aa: CASSLAEGLNYGYTF
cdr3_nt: TGCGCCAGCAGCTTGGCCGAGGGGCTTAACTATGGCTACACCTTC